This T cell receptor (beta chain) was obtained from a study of blood T cell repertoires in COVID-19. The assay was immunoSEQ multiplex PCR, and TCRdb's table has in-frame clones only and misses some. The top ten clones hold under 6% of a sample with about 120,000 clones, about 83% of them seen once. V was clipped by 8 bases and J by 4 bases; unmatched bases: 8. This CDR3 spans 13 amino acids. Germline V gives CDR1 MDHEN, CDR2 SYDVKM. This receptor was obtained from an elderly man with active or convalescent COVID-19. Material for sequencing was peripheral blood. This chain connects TRBV28 to TRBJ2-7; 7 bases fit TRBD2. CDR3: CASEPPGGYEQYF. CDR3 nucleotide sequence: TGTGCCAGCGAGCCACCGGGGGGTTACGAGCAGTACTTC.